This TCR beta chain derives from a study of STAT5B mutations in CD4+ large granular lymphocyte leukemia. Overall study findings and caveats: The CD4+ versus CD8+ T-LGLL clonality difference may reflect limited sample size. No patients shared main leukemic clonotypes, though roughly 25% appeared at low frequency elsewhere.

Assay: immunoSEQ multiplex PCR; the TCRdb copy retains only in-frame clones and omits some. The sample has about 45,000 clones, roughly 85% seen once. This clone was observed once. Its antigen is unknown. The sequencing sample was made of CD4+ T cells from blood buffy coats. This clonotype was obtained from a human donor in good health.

The chain's CDR3 is CASSGQGNTGELFF. The CDR3 region has the DNA TGTGCCAGCTCAGGGCAGGGGAACACCGGGGAGCTGTTTTTT. This chain links TRBV19 with TRBJ2-2, with D tentatively TRBD1 (5 bases). Trimming took 9 bases from V and 1 from J, leaving 12 bases between them. Germline V gene data show CDR1 as LNHDA and CDR2 as SQIVND (reference sequence). The CDR3 length is 14 residues.